These T cell receptor beta chains were read from a single sample in a study of T cell clusters in autoimmune cytopenias. After re-calling the multiplex PCR reads, TCRdb lists one entry per CDR3 protein, DNA absent. Seen in this sample are under 8,500 distinct CDR3 sequences; the ten most common clones hold about 5%. Sample: peripheral blood. All receptors derive from a human donor with an autoimmune cytopenia or autoimmune hepatitis (not recorded which). The CDR3 runs from the conserved cysteine through the conserved F or W. Clone size is shown for a subset of rows, as once, few, many or a class of expanded clone.

j_call clone_size v_call cdr3_aa
TRBJ1-2 NA TRBV18 CASSPAGSRNNYGYTF
TRBJ2-7 NA TRBV19 CASSKRTSGSYEQYF
TRBJ2-5 NA TRBV20-1 CSAPPNVGQGDSKTQYF
TRBJ2-5 medium-sized TRBV5-1 CASSRNRFETQYF
TRBJ2-7 medium-sized TRBV19 CASSPDRAGEQYF
TRBJ2-7 medium-sized TRBV14 CASSHNRGSYEQYF
TRBJ2-5 medium-sized TRBV12-3/TRBV12-4 CASSSTGQGIETQYF
TRBJ2-2 NA TRBV18 CASSPQTSYEAGELFF
TRBJ2-5 NA TRBV27 CATSDLGIEHETQYF
TRBJ2-1 NA TRBV27 CASSLYGTGSYNEQFF
TRBJ1-3 medium-sized TRBV30 CAWGGGSSGNTIYF
TRBJ2-6 medium-sized TRBV27 CASGRGSGANVLTF
TRBJ1-5 NA TRBV19 CASMAGGYSNQPQHF
TRBJ1-2 NA TRBV6-5 CASSDYYGYTF
TRBJ1-2 NA TRBV18 CASSPQSDISNYGYTF
TRBJ1-1 medium-sized TRBV13 CASSLGQGNTEAFF
TRBJ2-3 NA TRBV6-4 CASSDGTSGSNTQYF
TRBJ1-6 NA TRBV18 CASSSGLPRDSPLHF
TRBJ1-2 medium-sized TRBV27 CASRRIPRGAGGYTF